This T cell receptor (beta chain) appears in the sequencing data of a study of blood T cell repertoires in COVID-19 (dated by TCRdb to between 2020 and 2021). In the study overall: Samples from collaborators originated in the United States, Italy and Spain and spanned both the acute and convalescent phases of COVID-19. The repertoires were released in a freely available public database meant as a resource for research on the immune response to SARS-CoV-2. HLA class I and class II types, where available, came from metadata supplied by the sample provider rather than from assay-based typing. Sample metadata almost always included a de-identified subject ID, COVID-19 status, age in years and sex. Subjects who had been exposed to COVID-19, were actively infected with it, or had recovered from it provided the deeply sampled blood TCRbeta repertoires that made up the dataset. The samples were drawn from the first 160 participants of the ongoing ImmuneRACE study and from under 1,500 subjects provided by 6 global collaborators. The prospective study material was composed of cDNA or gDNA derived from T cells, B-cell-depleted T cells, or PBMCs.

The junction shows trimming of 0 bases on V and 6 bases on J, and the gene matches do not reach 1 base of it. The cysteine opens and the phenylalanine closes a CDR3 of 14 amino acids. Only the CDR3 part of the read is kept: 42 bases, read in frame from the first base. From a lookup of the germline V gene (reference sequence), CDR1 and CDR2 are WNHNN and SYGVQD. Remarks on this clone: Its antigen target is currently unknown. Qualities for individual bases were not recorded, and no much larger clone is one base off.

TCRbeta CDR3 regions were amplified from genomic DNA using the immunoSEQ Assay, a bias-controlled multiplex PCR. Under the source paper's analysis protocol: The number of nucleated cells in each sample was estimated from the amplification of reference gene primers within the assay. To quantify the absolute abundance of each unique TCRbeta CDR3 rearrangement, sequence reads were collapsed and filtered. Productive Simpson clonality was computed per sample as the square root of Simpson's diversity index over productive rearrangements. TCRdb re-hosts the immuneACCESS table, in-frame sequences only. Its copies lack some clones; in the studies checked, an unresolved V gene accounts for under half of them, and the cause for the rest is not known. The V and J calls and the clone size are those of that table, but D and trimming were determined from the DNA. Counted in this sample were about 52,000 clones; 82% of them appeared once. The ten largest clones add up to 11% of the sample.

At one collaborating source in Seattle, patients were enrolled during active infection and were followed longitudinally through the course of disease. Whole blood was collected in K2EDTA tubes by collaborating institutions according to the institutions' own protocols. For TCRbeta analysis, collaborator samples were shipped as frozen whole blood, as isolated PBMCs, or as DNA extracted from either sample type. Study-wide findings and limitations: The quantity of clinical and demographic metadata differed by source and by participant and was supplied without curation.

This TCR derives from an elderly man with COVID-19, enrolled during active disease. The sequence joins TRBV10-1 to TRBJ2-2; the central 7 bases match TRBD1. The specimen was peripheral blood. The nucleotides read TGCGCCAGCAGTGAGTCGGGGACAGCCGGGGAGCTGTTTTTT. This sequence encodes CASSESGTAGELFF.